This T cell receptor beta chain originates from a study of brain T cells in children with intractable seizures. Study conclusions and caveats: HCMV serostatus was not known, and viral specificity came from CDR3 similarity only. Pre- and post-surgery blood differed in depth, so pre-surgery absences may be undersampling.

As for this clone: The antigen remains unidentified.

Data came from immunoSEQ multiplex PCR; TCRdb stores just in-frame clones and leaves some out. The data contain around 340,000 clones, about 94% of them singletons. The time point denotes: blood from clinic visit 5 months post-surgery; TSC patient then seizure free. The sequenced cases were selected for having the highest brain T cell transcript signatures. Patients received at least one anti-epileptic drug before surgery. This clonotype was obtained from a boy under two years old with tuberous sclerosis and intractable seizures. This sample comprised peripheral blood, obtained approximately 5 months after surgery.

The CDR3 DNA reads as TGTGCCAGCAGCCCTTCTATCCGGGGGGAGCTGTTTTTT. This encodes CASSPSIRGELFF. The gene calls are TRBV11-2 and TRBJ2-2; D unresolved. The CDR3 extends over 13 amino acids. Per the germline V gene, CDR1 is SGHAT and CDR2 is FQNNGV. The ends were cut back, 5 bases at V and 8 bases at J, with 12 bases in the middle. Filled out from reference TRBV11-2 and TRBJ2-2, the complete variable domain reads EAGVAQSPRYKIIEKRQSVAFWCNPISGHATLYWYQQILGQGPKLLIQFQNNGVVDDSQLPKDRFSAERLKGVDSTLKIQPAKLEDSAVYLCASSPSIRGELFFGEGSRLTVL.